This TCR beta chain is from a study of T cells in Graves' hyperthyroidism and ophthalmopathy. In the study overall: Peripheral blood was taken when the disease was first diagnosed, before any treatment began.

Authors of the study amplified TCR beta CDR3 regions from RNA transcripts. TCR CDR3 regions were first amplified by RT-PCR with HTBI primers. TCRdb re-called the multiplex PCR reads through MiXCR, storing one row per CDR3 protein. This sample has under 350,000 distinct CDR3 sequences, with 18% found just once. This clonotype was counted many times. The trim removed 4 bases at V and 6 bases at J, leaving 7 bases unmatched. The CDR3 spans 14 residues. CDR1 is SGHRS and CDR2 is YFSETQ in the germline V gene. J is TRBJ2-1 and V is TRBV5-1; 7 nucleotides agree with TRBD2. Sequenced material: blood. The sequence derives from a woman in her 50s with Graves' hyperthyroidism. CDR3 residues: CASSPGLLPNEQFF. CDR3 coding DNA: TGCGCCAGCAGCCCGGGACTATTGCCCAATGAGCAGTTCTTC.